What follows are 11 T cell receptor beta chains derived from one specimen sequenced in a study of post-analysis software for immune sequencing data (dated by TCRdb to 2015 to 2017). Library preparation employed PCR. Instrument used: Illumina HiSeq 2500. Unique molecular identifiers were incorporated into TCR beta cDNA libraries to reduce PCR and sequencing biases. TCRdb trimmed public reads at Q25 via fastp, called clones via MiXCR and kept in-frame beta chains. Rows matching on CDR3 protein sequence are summarized as one entry with the most common DNA and genes. The sample profile shows about 200,000 distinct CDR3 sequences; roughly 30% of them were found once. Together, the top ten hold approximately 3% of the sample. For these TCRs, the target antigens are not known. On the study overall, not on this receptor specifically: Patients showed significantly higher frequencies than controls for roughly five TRBV segments, among them TRBV5-6, TRBV5-1 and TRBV20-1.

Sequenced: blood. Every receptor here comes from a girl between 2 and 17 years old with multiple sclerosis.

This clonotype was counted once. One junction end does not reproduce the germline sequence, and a read error may be involved. CDR3 region: CANSLRKEETQYF. The CDR3 region has the DNA TGTGCCAACAGCTTGAGGAAAGAAGAGACCCAGTACTTC. This chain uses TRBV7-9 with TRBJ2-7; D is uncertain. The J call may be wrong; the DNA end is better matched by TRBJ2-5. The CDR3 length is 13 residues. Germline V gene lookup returns CDR1 SEHNR and CDR2 FQNEAQ (reference sequence).

The chain is built from TRBV11-3 and TRBJ2-1; D is possibly TRBD2 (6 bases). The CDR3 loop spans 19 amino acids. Germline V gene data show CDR1 as SGHNT and CDR2 as YENEEA. With 5 bases removed from V and 9 bases from J, the gap between germline ends came to 32 bases. The CDR3 nucleotides are TGTGCCAGCAGCCCAGGAGGGGCAGGAGTAGTTTCGGGAACGTTTGAGCAGTTCTTC. Residues: CASSPGGAGVVSGTFEQFF.

This clonotype was seen many times. This chain links TRBV5-1 with TRBJ2-1; D possibly corresponds to TRBD2 (5 bases). The CDR3 loop spans 15 amino acids. With 0 bases removed from V and 2 bases from J, the gap between germline ends came to 9 bases. In germline, CDR1 is SGHRS, CDR2 YFSETQ. CDR3 DNA: TGCGCCAGCAGCTTGGAGGGAGCGCCCTACAATGAGCAGTTCTTC. Residues: CASSLEGAPYNEQFF.

V usage is TRBV7-9 and J usage is TRBJ2-3, with a possible D match to TRBD1 (8 bases). V dropped 7 bases and J dropped 5 bases, with 34 bases sitting between them. This CDR3 is 20 amino acids long. Germline V gene lookup returns CDR1 SEHNR and CDR2 FQNEAQ (reference sequence). CDR3 loop: CASNSRTGLVGGPGGDTQYF. CDR3 nucleotides: TGTGCCAGCAACTCGCGGACAGGGTTAGTGGGAGGGCCGGGAGGAGATACGCAGTATTTT.

The table lists this clonotype with many counts. This chain joins TRBV7-8 and TRBJ2-7; 8 bases are shared with TRBD2. The V gene's germline CDR1 is SGHVS and CDR2 FQNEAQ. This CDR3 comprises 12 residues. V was clipped by 5 bases and J by 8 bases; unmatched bases: 5. The CDR3 DNA reads TGTGCCAGCAGCCCGGGGGGGGTTCAGCAGTACTTC. This translates into CASSPGGVQQYF.

The J gene is TRBJ1-6, the V gene TRBV27; 9 nucleotides align to TRBD1. The CDR3 is made up of 18 amino acids. Germline assignment: CDR1 MNHEY and CDR2 SMNVEV (reference sequence). Trimming at V came to 4 bases and at J to 0 bases, leaving 7 bases not matched to a gene. CDR3 DNA sequence: TGTGCCAGCAGTTCAGGACAGGGGCTAAGCTCCTATAATTCACCCCTCCACTTT. Protein product: CASSSGQGLSSYNSPLHF.

Points on this clonotype: Since a much larger clone is just one base distant, this may be a read error. The V gene is TRBV24-1, the J gene TRBJ1-5; D might be TRBD1 (5 bases). CDR1 is KGHDR, CDR2 SFDVKD, per germline. This CDR3 spans 16 amino acids. Written as DNA, the CDR3 is TGTGCCACCAGTGACTCTAATTGGGGCAGCAATCGGCCCCAGCATTTT. Protein product: CATSDSNWGSNRPQHF.

At least ten counts were recorded for this clonotype. The chain carries TRBV7-3 and TRBJ2-1, with 8 bases that match TRBD1. Germline CDR1 is SGHTA and CDR2 is FQGTGA. The CDR3 is made up of 13 amino acids. Trimming removed 5 bases from V and 7 bases from J; junction bases left unmatched: 4. CDR3 sequence: CASSRTGGNEQFF. In nucleotides, the CDR3 is TGTGCCAGCAGCAGAACAGGGGGAAATGAGCAGTTCTTC.

This clonotype has at least ten counts. The chain combines TRBV6-1 with TRBJ2-7, with 9 bases aligning to TRBD1. Losses at the gene ends were 7 bases for V and 0 bases for J; bases not matched to a gene: 7. Germline loops: CDR1 MNHNS, CDR2 SASEGT. The CDR3 has 15 residues. The CDR3 protein is CASTPGQGFSYEQYF. The CDR3 DNA reads TGTGCCAGCACTCCGGGACAGGGCTTCTCCTACGAGCAGTACTTC.

In its sample, this clonotype was seen many times. V usage is TRBV28 and J usage is TRBJ2-5, with a weak D call TRBD1 (6 bases). The ends were cut back, 2 bases at V and 5 bases at J, with 6 bases in the middle. This CDR3 region has 12 residues. The V gene's germline CDR1 is MDHEN and CDR2 SYDVKM. CDR3 bases: TGTGCCAGCAGTTTAAGGGGGGAGACCCAGTACTTC. It specifies CASSLRGETQYF.

This clonotype was recorded at least ten times. J is TRBJ2-3 and V is TRBV20-1; 8 bases align to TRBD2. The CDR3 consists of 14 residues. Germline CDR1 reads DFQATT; CDR2 reads SNEGSKA (reference sequence). V lost 0 bases, J lost 5 bases, and 4 bases stayed unmatched. The CDR3 nucleotides read TGCAGTGCTAGAGACTGGACTAGCCAAGATACGCAGTATTTT. This translates into CSARDWTSQDTQYF.